Below, 30 T cell receptor beta chains from the same sample are listed, as sequenced in a study of blood T cells in healthy people across ages. Next came a second PCR, run for roughly 6 to 11 cycles, which used a sample-barcoded 5' primer along with a J-beta primer mix. TCRdb redid the calling of the 5' RACE reads with MiXCR, one entry per CDR3 protein. The table lists roughly 2 million distinct CDR3 sequences, about 50% of them singletons. Sequenced: blood. The receptors were sampled from a woman in her thirties or forties in good health.

A remark on this clonotype: Being one base from a much bigger clone, this may be a read error. V and J are TRBV6-2 or TRBV6-3 and TRBJ2-7; 10 nucleotides agree with TRBD1. The CDR3 runs to 14 residues. The germline V gene has CDR1 MNHEY and CDR2 SVGEGT. The trim removed 5 bases at V and 5 bases at J, leaving 6 bases unmatched. In DNA form, the CDR3 reads TGTGCCAGCAGTCCCGGGACAGGGGTCGACGAGCAGTACTTC. Translating gives CASSPGTGVDEQYF.

A few counts support this clonotype. One base away lies a much larger clone, so this may be a sequencing read error. The V and J genes are TRBV15 and TRBJ2-5; 7 bases are a match to TRBD1. The length of the CDR3 is 15 residues. CDR1 and CDR2 from the germline V gene are LNHNV and YYDKDF (reference sequence). V dropped 0 bases and J dropped 3; count of bases not matched to a gene: 4. The CDR3 loop is CATSRDPTGKETQYF. DNA of the CDR3: TGTGCCACCAGCAGAGATCCGACAGGGAAAGAGACCCAGTACTTC. The full variable domain, rest sourced from reference TRBV15 and TRBJ2-5, is DAMVIQNPRYQVTQFGKPVTLSCSQTLNHNVMYWYQQKSSQAPKLLFHYYDKDFNNEADTPDNFQSRRPNTSFCFLDIRSPGLGDTAMYLCATSRDPTGKETQYFGPGTRLLVL.

This rearrangement joins TRBV12-3 or TRBV12-4 to TRBJ2-5, with 12 bases that match TRBD2. Unmatched junction bases numbered 3, after V lost 6 bases and J lost 1 base. This CDR3 is 15 amino acids long. The CDR3 bases are TGTGCCAGCAGGTGGGGACTAGCGGGCCAAGAGACCCAGTACTTC. This codes for CASRWGLAGQETQYF.

On this clonotype itself: One end of the junction is discordant with germline, which a read error may explain. The chain has TRBV29-1 and TRBJ2-4; D perhaps matches TRBD1 (8 bases). The CDR3 length is 15 residues. Germline lookup yields CDR1 SQVTM and CDR2 ANQGSEA. The CDR3 DNA sequence: TGCAGCGTTGAAGATACAGGGGGGGCCAAAAGCATTCAGTACTTC. This translates into CSVEDTGGAKSIQYF.

V usage is TRBV5-1 and J usage is TRBJ2-5, with a possible D match to TRBD1 (6 bases). TRBJ2-7 matches the DNA end more closely, so the J call is doubtful. Germline V gives CDR1 SGHRS, CDR2 YFSETQ. This CDR3 spans 15 amino acids. CDR3 amino acids: CASSLEGVGSGEQYF. The CDR3 bases are TGCGCCAGCAGCTTGGAGGGGGTAGGAAGTGGCGAGCAGTACTTC.

This rearrangement joins TRBV20-1 to TRBJ2-1, with D perhaps given as TRBD1 or TRBD2 (5 bases each). The CDR3 runs 11 residues. V shed 7 bases and J shed 9 bases, with 13 bases lying between them. Germline CDR1 DFQATT, CDR2 SNEGSKA (reference sequence). The CDR3 DNA reads as TGCAGTGGCGAGGGGATGGGTGAGCAGTTCTTC. The encoded protein is CSGEGMGEQFF.

The chain combines TRBV20-1 with TRBJ2-7, with D perhaps matching TRBD2 (6 bases). Trimming pared 3 bases from V and 3 bases from J, leaving 15 bases between. Germline V gene sequence: CDR1 DFQATT, CDR2 SNEGSKA (reference sequence). This CDR3 has 14 residues. In DNA form, the CDR3 reads TGCAGTGCTAGGGCGGCGGAGGGACGCTACGAGCAGTACTTC. Amino acids: CSARAAEGRYEQYF.

CDR3 sequence reads: CASSPREANEKLFF. CDR3 in DNA: TGTGCCAGCAGCCCACGAGAGGCTAATGAAAAACTGTTTTTT. V gene TRBV7-8 combines with J gene TRBJ1-4; D unresolved. V shed 5 bases and J shed 3 bases, with 10 bases lying between them. The CDR3 has 14 amino acids. CDR1 is SGHVS, CDR2 FQNEAQ, per germline.

Comment on this clonotype: One end of the junction is discordant with germline, which a read error may explain. V gene TRBV6-2 or TRBV6-3 combines with J gene TRBJ2-1, with 12 bases matching TRBD2. Germline CDR1 and CDR2: MNHEY and SVGEGT. This CDR3 contains 16 residues. In DNA, the CDR3 is TGTACCAGCAGTCCCCTGACTAGCGGGGGCCCTAATGAGCAGTTCTTC. Residues: CTSSPLTSGGPNEQFF.

This clonotype was seen once. The rearrangement joins TRBV20-1 to TRBJ2-4; a possible D gene is TRBD2 (5 bases). The DNA end is a closer match to TRBJ2-5, so the J assignment may be wrong. The CDR3 runs to 14 residues. CDR1 DFQATT and CDR2 SNEGSKA come from the germline V gene (reference sequence). The CDR3 region has the DNA TGCAGTGCTAGAAGAGGCGGGCAGTCGGAGACCCAGTACTTC. Residues: CSARRGGQSETQYF.

The J gene is TRBJ2-1, the V gene TRBV12-3 or TRBV12-4; D call uncertain. V was cut by 5 bases and J by 8 bases, with 13 bases left in between. CDR3 length: 13 amino acids. The CDR3: CASSLTRLHEQFF. The CDR3 DNA follows: TGTGCCAGCAGTCTAACCCGACTGCATGAGCAGTTCTTC.

This clonotype was picked up a small number of times. The gene calls are TRBV12-3 or TRBV12-4 and TRBJ2-1; 8 nucleotides match TRBD1. The CDR3 sequence is 15 residues long. Trimming cost V 5 bases and J 6 bases; bases outside gene matches: 9. CDR3 coding DNA: TGTGCCAGCAGTCGACCCCAGGACAGGGTCAATGAGCAGTTCTTC. Translation: CASSRPQDRVNEQFF.

This clonotype was counted between two and nine times. V usage is TRBV6-2 or TRBV6-3 and J usage is TRBJ2-3; D uncertain. The CDR3 covers 13 residues. V lost 2 bases to trimming and J lost 6 bases, with 9 bases between them. Germline V CDR1 and CDR2: MNHEY, SVGEGT. The CDR3 region is CASSYGWVDTQYF. CDR3 sequence (DNA): TGTGCCAGCAGTTACGGTTGGGTCGATACGCAGTATTTT.

The chain has TRBV7-2 and TRBJ2-3; 9 bases line up with TRBD2. Germline V lookup: CDR1 SGHTA, CDR2 FQGNSA. The CDR3 is made up of 14 amino acids. V lost 7 bases to trimming and J lost 2 bases; unmatched junction nucleotides: 4. The CDR3: CASIAGGTTDTQYF. The DNA of the CDR3 is TGTGCCAGCATCGCGGGGGGGACCACAGATACGCAGTATTTT.

The rearrangement uses TRBV20-1 and TRBJ2-7; 12 bases line up with TRBD2. This CDR3 has 13 residues. Germline assignment: CDR1 DFQATT and CDR2 SNEGSKA (reference sequence). J gave up 5 bases and V 4 bases, and 3 bases lay outside the gene matches. CDR3 bases: TGCAGTGCTACTAGCGGGGGGGCCCACGAGCAGTACTTC. Its protein is CSATSGGAHEQYF.

The table lists this clonotype with a few counts. This chain links TRBV10-3 with TRBJ1-2, with D hard to call. Germline V CDR1 and CDR2: ENHRY, SYGVKD. The V and J ends lost 2 bases and 6 bases respectively, with 16 bases between them. This CDR3 is built from 15 residues. DNA of the CDR3: TGTGCCATCAGTGAGGAGGCGAGCTCGTGGGATGGCTACACCTTC. This encodes CAISEEASSWDGYTF.

This chain connects TRBV7-2 to TRBJ2-3, with D unclear. Germline V gene sequence: CDR1 SGHTA, CDR2 FQGNSA. The CDR3 is made up of 14 amino acids. V was shortened by 1 base and J by 4 bases, with 9 bases between the two germline ends. This chain's CDR3 is CASSLDPGPDTQYF. CDR3 bases: TGTGCCAGCAGCTTAGACCCAGGCCCAGATACGCAGTATTTT.

V and J are TRBV27 and TRBJ2-1, with TRBD2 matching 11 bases. In germline, CDR1 is MNHEY, CDR2 SMNVEV (reference sequence). This CDR3 spans 15 amino acids. Losses at the gene ends were 5 bases for V and 6 bases for J; bases not matched to a gene: 6. DNA for the CDR3: TGTGCCAGCAGTCCTAGCGGGGGGTGGGTCAATGAGCAGTTCTTC. This codes for CASSPSGGWVNEQFF.

This clonotype appeared a few times. The V gene is TRBV10-3, the J gene TRBJ2-3, with D perhaps matching TRBD2 (5 bases). This CDR3 region has 15 residues. V lost 6 bases to trimming and J lost 1 base, with 14 bases between them. Germline lookup yields CDR1 ENHRY and CDR2 SYGVKD. The CDR3, as DNA: TGTGCCATCAGCCCGCCTGAGGGCGGCACAGATACGCAGTATTTT. Its protein product is CAISPPEGGTDTQYF.

The chain links TRBV28 to TRBJ2-7; no clear D. Germline V CDR1 and CDR2: MDHEN, SYDVKM. The CDR3 consists of 15 residues. Trimming took off 1 base at V and 6 bases at J, with 16 bases between the two ends. The CDR3 sequence is CASSLSQRRASEQYF. The CDR3 DNA is TGTGCCAGCAGTTTATCGCAGAGAAGGGCCTCCGAGCAGTACTTC.

This chain uses TRBV20-1 with TRBJ2-7; unclear D gene. With 6 bases removed from V and 0 bases from J, the gap between germline ends came to 12 bases. The CDR3 runs to 13 residues. In germline, CDR1 is DFQATT, CDR2 SNEGSKA (reference sequence). The CDR3 loop is CSAETPGSYEQYF. The CDR3 DNA reads TGCAGTGCCGAAACCCCCGGCTCCTACGAGCAGTACTTC.

The J gene is TRBJ1-6, the V gene TRBV20-1; 10 bases match TRBD1. After removal of 0 bases from V and 10 bases from J, the junction contained 12 bases not matched to a gene. The germline V gene has CDR1 DFQATT and CDR2 SNEGSKA (reference sequence). The CDR3 is 17 residues long. The CDR3 coding sequence is TGCAGTGCTAGAGATGCGGGACAGGGGTTTCAGGAATCACCCCTCCACTTT. It translates to CSARDAGQGFQESPLHF.

The chain couples TRBV12-3 or TRBV12-4 to TRBJ1-1; D remains ambiguous. The V and J ends lost 6 bases and 1 base respectively, with 12 bases between them. The CDR3 has 14 residues. The DNA of the CDR3 is TGTGCCAGCAGCTTACAGAGAACGAACACTGAAGCTTTCTTT. It translates to CASSLQRTNTEAFF.

There are a few counts of this clonotype. The rearrangement joins TRBV24-1 to TRBJ2-1; 10 bases map to TRBD1. V shed 4 bases, J shed 14 bases, and the junction held 7 bases outside the gene matches. Germline V CDR1 and CDR2: KGHDR, SFDVKD. The CDR3 covers 13 residues. CDR3 coding DNA: TGTGCCACCAGTGACCTAACCGGGACAGGGGAGTTCTTC. Amino acid sequence: CATSDLTGTGEFF.

The chain uses TRBV4-1 and TRBJ1-2; D is unclear. The V end lost 0 bases, the J end lost 10 bases, and 6 bases lay between the germline ends. The CDR3 extends over 11 amino acids. The germline CDR1 and CDR2 sequences are MGHRA and YSYEKL. For the CDR3, the DNA is TGCGCCAGCAGCCAAGAGGAAATCTACACCTTC. Translation gives CASSQEEIYTF.

V is TRBV28 and J is TRBJ2-5; 7 bases line up with TRBD1. The germline CDR1 and CDR2 sequences are MDHEN and SYDVKM. Trimming removed 6 bases from V and 4 bases from J; junction bases left unmatched: 20. The CDR3 spans 18 residues. CDR3 coding DNA: TGTGCCAGCAGGAATCGACAGGGTTGGGAAGAAACAGGAGAGACCCAGTACTTC. It specifies CASRNRQGWEETGETQYF.

The rearrangement uses TRBV5-1 and TRBJ2-5, with 7 bases fitting TRBD2. Trimming took 0 bases from V and 2 from J; bases not matched to a gene: 4. Germline assignment: CDR1 SGHRS and CDR2 YFSETQ. The CDR3 totals 15 residues. The CDR3 sequence: CASSLEGLTQETQYF. The CDR3 DNA follows: TGCGCCAGCAGCTTGGAGGGACTAACACAAGAGACCCAGTACTTC.

The chain combines TRBV7-9 with TRBJ2-3, with D possibly being TRBD1 (5 bases). This CDR3 comprises 15 residues. V lost 3 bases and J 6 bases, leaving 16 bases between the germline ends. Germline assignment: CDR1 SEHNR and CDR2 FQNEAQ (reference sequence). The CDR3 reads CASSFRQGMTDTQYF. In nucleotides, the CDR3 is TGTGCCAGCAGCTTTCGGCAGGGTATGACTGATACGCAGTATTTT.

The table lists this clonotype with a few counts. This chain joins TRBV4-3 and TRBJ2-3; D unresolved. Between the trimmed V and J ends, which lost 4 bases and 6 bases, there was a span of 14 bases. The V gene's germline CDR1 is LGHNA and CDR2 YSLEER. The CDR3 length is 14 residues. The CDR3 reads CASSLISRLDTQYF. Here the CDR3 DNA reads TGCGCCAGCAGCCTCATTTCCAGGCTGGATACGCAGTATTTT.

The V call is TRBV9, the J call TRBJ2-7; tentative D call: TRBD1 (6 bases). The length of the CDR3 is 16 residues. CDR1 SGDLS and CDR2 YYNGEE come from the germline V gene. The V and J ends lost 0 bases and 5 bases respectively, with 18 bases between them. In DNA, the CDR3 is TGTGCCAGCAGCGTAGCTACTAGGACAGCTAACCACGAGCAGTACTTC. It yields the protein CASSVATRTANHEQYF.